One and the same sample provided the 10 T cell receptor beta chains below, sequenced in a study of blood T cell repertoires in COVID-19. Sequencing was performed with immunoSEQ multiplex PCR; in TCRdb, only in-frame clones are kept and a portion is missing. This table has under 80,000 clones, 76% appearing once. The sample was peripheral blood. These receptors were obtained from a man aged 60 to 69 with COVID-19, enrolled during active disease.

This clone was observed a handful of times. The rearrangement links TRBV7-9 to TRBJ2-3; 8 nucleotides agree with TRBD2. Germline V lookup: CDR1 SEHNR, CDR2 FQNEAQ (reference sequence). After removal of 5 bases from V and 5 bases from J, the junction contained 9 bases not matched to a gene. The CDR3 is 15 residues long. The CDR3 nucleotides read TGTGCCAGCAGCCGTAGCGGGGTCTGGATAGATACGCAGTATTTT. Translating it yields CASSRSGVWIDTQYF. Variable domain in full (rest from reference TRBV7-9 and TRBJ2-3): DTGVSQNPRHKITKRGQNVTFRCDPISEHNRLYWYRQTLGQGPEFLTYFQNEAQLEKSRLLSDRFSAERPKGSFSTLEIQRTEQGDSAMYLCASSRSGVWIDTQYFGPGTRLTVL.

The J gene is TRBJ1-2, the V gene TRBV6-5; D is unclear. The CDR3 loop spans 12 amino acids. The germline V gene encodes CDR1 MNHEY and CDR2 SVGAGI. The V end was cut by 8 bases, the J end by 4 bases, with 11 bases between. The CDR3 DNA is TGTGCCAGCTTGGCCCCTTTCTATGGCTACACCTTC. It yields the protein CASLAPFYGYTF.

This clone was detected a few times. The rearrangement links TRBV30 to TRBJ1-2; D not resolved. CDR1 is GTSNPN, CDR2 SVGIG, per germline (reference sequence). With 4 bases removed from V and 7 bases from J, the gap between germline ends came to 10 bases. The CDR3 runs to 11 residues. The CDR3 protein is CAWKRVGGYTF. The CDR3 bases are TGTGCCTGGAAGCGGGTGGGTGGCTACACCTTC.

V usage is TRBV25-1 and J usage is TRBJ1-3; D gene uncertain. The CDR3 contains 13 residues. CDR1 and CDR2 (germline): MGHDK, SYGVNS. V dropped 4 bases and J dropped 0 bases, with 4 bases sitting between them. Written as DNA, the CDR3 is TGTGCCAGCAGTGCGGTCTCTGGAAACACCATATATTTT. Encoded protein: CASSAVSGNTIYF.

This clone was seen once. V is TRBV4-1 and J is TRBJ1-4; TRBD1 is a possible D gene (5 bases). V was shortened by 4 bases and J by 4 bases, with 16 bases between the two germline ends. CDR1 is MGHRA, CDR2 YSYEKL, per germline. The CDR3 sequence is 16 residues long. The CDR3 reads CASSPGGDPFNEKLFF. In DNA, the CDR3 is TGCGCCAGCAGCCCCGGAGGGGACCCGTTTAATGAAAAACTGTTTTTT.

The genes are TRBV5-1 and TRBJ2-3, with D possibly matching TRBD2 (7 bases). The CDR3 is 16 amino acids. Germline CDR1 reads SGHRS; CDR2 reads YFSETQ. Trimming cost V 0 bases and J 1 base, with 12 bases left between them. The CDR3 nucleotides are TGCGCCAGCAGCTTGGCAGGGGCGGGGGGCACAGATACGCAGTATTTT. Translated, it gives CASSLAGAGGTDTQYF.

The J gene is TRBJ1-3, the V gene TRBV11-3; D gene ambiguous. This CDR3 region has 15 residues. The V end lost 3 bases, the J end lost 0 bases, and 9 bases lay between the germline ends. The germline CDR1 and CDR2 sequences are SGHNT and YENEEA. Here the CDR3 DNA reads TGTGCCAGCAGCTTCCGCGGGGACTCTGGAAACACCATATATTTT. Protein sequence: CASSFRGDSGNTIYF.

The chain's CDR3 is CASSWGSGGGELFF. The CDR3 DNA sequence: TGTGCCAGCAGCTGGGGTAGCGGGGGCGGGGAGCTGTTTTTT. The chain joins TRBV11-3 to TRBJ2-2; 9 positions match TRBD2. The CDR3 loop spans 14 amino acids. Trimming cost V 4 bases and J 7 bases; bases outside gene matches: 4. CDR1 is SGHNT, CDR2 YENEEA, per germline.

The chain couples TRBV30 to TRBJ2-3, with 13 bases identical to TRBD2. J was trimmed by 5 bases and V by 6 bases; bases with no gene match: 5. There are 14 residues in the CDR3. CDR1 and CDR2 (germline): GTSNPN, SVGIG (reference sequence). The CDR3 DNA is TGTGCCTGCCGGGGGACTAGCGGGATAGATACGCAGTATTTT. It yields the protein CACRGTSGIDTQYF.

The chain is built from TRBV3-1 (or the pseudogene TRBV3-2) and TRBJ2-2; D is undetermined. CDR1 is LGHDT, CDR2 YNNKEL, per germline (reference sequence). V gave up 4 bases and J gave up 6 bases, with 12 bases separating them. The CDR3 consists of 14 residues. CDR3 in DNA: TGTGCCAGCAGCCCCCCCGGTGGTTCCGGGGAGCTGTTTTTT. Residues: CASSPPGGSGELFF.